The sequence of this T cell receptor beta chain was determined in a study of T cell changes during pregnancy in multiple sclerosis. Clones were read by immunoSEQ multiplex PCR, and TCRdb kept only the in-frame ones, dropping some. The sample lists about 69,000 clones, roughly nine tenths seen once, with about 0.3% in the top ten. There are 15 residues in the CDR3. V was clipped by 5 bases and J by 0 bases, with 14 bases between them. CDR1 SGHKS and CDR2 YYEKEE come from the germline V gene (reference sequence). The sample here was CD4+ T cells from peripheral blood mononuclear cells, taken in the third trimester of pregnancy. The clonotype comes from a female donor in good health, enrolled as a control in a pregnancy study. This chain joins TRBV5-5 and TRBJ1-1; tentative D call: TRBD1 (6 bases). The CDR3 coding sequence is TGTGCCAGCAGACCGGACAGAGGACTGAACACTGAAGCTTTCTTT. It specifies CASRPDRGLNTEAFF.